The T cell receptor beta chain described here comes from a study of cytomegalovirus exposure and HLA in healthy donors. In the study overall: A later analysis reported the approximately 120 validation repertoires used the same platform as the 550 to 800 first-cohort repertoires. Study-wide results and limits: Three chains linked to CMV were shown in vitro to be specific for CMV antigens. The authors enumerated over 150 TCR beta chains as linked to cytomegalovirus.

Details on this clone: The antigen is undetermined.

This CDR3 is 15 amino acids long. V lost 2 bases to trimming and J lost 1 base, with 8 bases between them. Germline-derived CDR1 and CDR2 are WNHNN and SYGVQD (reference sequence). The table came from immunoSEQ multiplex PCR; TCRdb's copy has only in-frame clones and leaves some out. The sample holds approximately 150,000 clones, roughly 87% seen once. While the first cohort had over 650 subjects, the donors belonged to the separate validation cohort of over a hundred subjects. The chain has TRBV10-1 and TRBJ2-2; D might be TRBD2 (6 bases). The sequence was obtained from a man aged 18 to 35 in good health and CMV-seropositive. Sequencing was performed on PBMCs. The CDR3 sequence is CASSEAGLNTGELFF. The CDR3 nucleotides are TGCGCCAGCAGTGAGGCGGGGTTGAACACCGGGGAGCTGTTTTTT.